This TCR beta chain was identified in a study of cytomegalovirus exposure and HLA in healthy donors. Study-level points and caveats: TRBV6-2, TRBV6-3 and some other V segments were excluded as indistinguishable.

The PCR was carried out with 60 Vbeta primers and 13 Jbeta primers. Method: immunoSEQ multiplex PCR; TCRdb's copy keeps in-frame clones and lacks some. The sample consists of 95,000 to 150,000 clones, 77% of them appearing once. As for this clone: Its target is unknown.

The germline CDR1 and CDR2 sequences are KGHSH and LQKENI. The V and J ends lost 3 bases and 3 bases respectively, with 8 bases between them. This CDR3 comprises 13 residues. The TCR sequence derives from a human donor in good health. The J gene is TRBJ1-2, the V gene TRBV18; D unresolved. The sample taken for sequencing was PBMCs. CDR3 loop: CASSPPLDYGYTF. The DNA for the CDR3 is TGTGCCAGCTCACCGCCCTTAGACTATGGCTACACCTTC.